The rows below give T cell receptor beta chains drawn from one sample of a study of blood T cell repertoires in COVID-19. Using immunoSEQ multiplex PCR, the repertoire was profiled, and TCRdb retains in-frame clones only, with some absent. Here the sample spans under 250,000 clones, around four fifths being singletons. The sequencing sample was made of peripheral blood. These receptors all come from a man aged 45-65 years with active or convalescent COVID-19. CDR3s leave out the opening cysteine and the closing phenylalanine or tryptophan. D genes are given only for firm matches. The listing skips clone size in some rows; elsewhere it reads once, few, many or a size class.

j_call | d_call | clone_size | v_call | cdr3_aa
TRBJ1-5 | . | . | TRBV6-5 | ASRQDGNQPQH
TRBJ2-7 | TRBD2 | . | TRBV9 | ASSVIAGASEQY
TRBJ1-2 | TRBD1 | . | TRBV27 | ASSSRQGENYGYT
TRBJ2-2 | . | . | TRBV11-2 | ASSLTGFGRLNTGELF
TRBJ1-2 | . | once | TRBV2 | ASSGPGVFDGYT
TRBJ2-2 | TRBD2 | once | TRBV10-2 | ASRRSGSNTGELF
TRBJ1-6 | . | once | TRBV6-5 | ASQQDNSPLH
TRBJ1-2 | . | . | TRBV4-3 | ASSQDTVPSGGYGYT
TRBJ2-3 | TRBD2 | . | TRBV19 | ASIQYITSGRGDTQY
TRBJ1-2 | . | . | TRBV19 | ASSQGYYGYT
TRBJ2-7 | . | . | TRBV10-2 | ASSEIMAHEQY
TRBJ1-1 | . | . | TRBV12-3/TRBV12-4 | ASSHSEAF
TRBJ2-5 | TRBD2 | . | TRBV5-1 | ASSLVASGGPGSETQY
TRBJ1-4 | TRBD1 | once | TRBV4-3 | ASSLDRGVGKLF
TRBJ2-7 | . | . | TRBV5-4 | ASSLGGGLYEQY
TRBJ2-2 | TRBD2 | . | TRBV5-1 | ASVGGTAGELF
TRBJ2-7 | . | . | TRBV20-1 | SVRVGYEQY
TRBJ2-5 | TRBD1 | once | TRBV7-3 | ASSLGTGGYQETQY
TRBJ2-5 | TRBD1 | . | TRBV11-2 | ASGGDRGRRETQY
TRBJ2-5 | TRBD1 | . | TRBV9 | ASSVDPSTGEGLRETQY
TRBJ2-2 | . | . | TRBV13 | ASSLLSRLNTGELF
TRBJ2-7 | . | . | TRBV7-2 | ASSLVGGPFSYEQY
TRBJ1-3 | . | . | TRBV6-4 | ASSDSQGSSGNTIY
TRBJ2-3 | . | few | TRBV14 | ASSQVPFGGFTDTQY
TRBJ2-5 | TRBD1 | . | TRBV7-7 | ASSPDRGARETQY
TRBJ2-3 | . | . | TRBV30 | AWSAGGTDTQY
TRBJ1-1 | . | . | TRBV18 | ASSPQEGLKTEAF
TRBJ1-5 | . | once | TRBV28 | ASSLRWGGRQESNQPQH
TRBJ1-1 | . | . | TRBV15 | ATSSQLNRESPEAF
TRBJ2-3 | . | . | TRBV7-9 | ASIDTHVFSDTQY
TRBJ2-7 | . | once | TRBV10-1 | ASSEGKAGIDEQY
TRBJ1-6 | . | . | TRBV6-1 | ASSEERSNSPLH
TRBJ1-5 | . | once | TRBV19 | ASSPRQTWPYQPQH
TRBJ1-2 | . | . | TRBV4-1 | ASSQDPNRGGDSNYGYT
TRBJ1-2 | . | . | TRBV18 | ASSPDSGRGYT
TRBJ2-5 | . | . | TRBV15 | ATSRRQETQY
TRBJ2-7 | . | . | TRBV28 | ASRQGGREQY
TRBJ2-7 | TRBD1 | . | TRBV6-5 | ASIARSTGDEQY
TRBJ2-1 | TRBD2 | . | TRBV6-5 | ASSYSLADGGNEQF
TRBJ1-2 | TRBD1 | . | TRBV28 | ASSSPGQGGGYT
TRBJ1-1 | TRBD1 | . | TRBV29-1 | SVAGQENTEAF
TRBJ2-7 | TRBD2 | . | TRBV10-3 | ASGTSGRFYEQY
TRBJ2-1 | . | . | TRBV7-2 | ASSLGRGEQF
TRBJ1-6 | . | . | TRBV27 | ASSHPGRGSPLH
TRBJ2-5 | TRBD2 | . | TRBV6-5 | ASTRGGQTQY
TRBJ1-5 | . | few | TRBV6-2/TRBV6-3 | ASSYAGRNNQPQH
TRBJ2-7 | . | . | TRBV10-3 | ATRIEQY
TRBJ2-3 | . | . | TRBV3-1/TRBV3-2 | ASSQTGPGDRDTQY
TRBJ2-1 | TRBD2 | . | TRBV25-1 | ASSDSERGGYNEQF
TRBJ2-2 | TRBD1 | . | TRBV24-1 | ATRGQDNTGELF
TRBJ2-3 | . | . | TRBV9 | ASSVSVGLDGDTQY
TRBJ2-7 | TRBD1 | . | TRBV29-1 | SVEGTGSSYEQY
TRBJ1-6 | . | once | TRBV2 | ASLKDQGYNSPLH
TRBJ1-1 | . | . | TRBV3-1/TRBV3-2 | ASRGAGTEAF